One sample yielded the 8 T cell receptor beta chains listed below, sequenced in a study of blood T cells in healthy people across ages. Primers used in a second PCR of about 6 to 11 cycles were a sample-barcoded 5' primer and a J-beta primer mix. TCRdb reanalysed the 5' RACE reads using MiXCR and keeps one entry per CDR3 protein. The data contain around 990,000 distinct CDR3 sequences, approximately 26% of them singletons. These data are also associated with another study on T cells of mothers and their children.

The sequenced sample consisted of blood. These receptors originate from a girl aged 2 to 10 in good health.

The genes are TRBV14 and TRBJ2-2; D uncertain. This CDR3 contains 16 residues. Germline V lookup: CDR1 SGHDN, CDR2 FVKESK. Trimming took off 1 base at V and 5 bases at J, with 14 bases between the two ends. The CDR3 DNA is TGTGCCAGCAGCCAAGGGTTATTCTCAAATACCGGGGAGCTGTTTTTT. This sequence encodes CASSQGLFSNTGELFF.

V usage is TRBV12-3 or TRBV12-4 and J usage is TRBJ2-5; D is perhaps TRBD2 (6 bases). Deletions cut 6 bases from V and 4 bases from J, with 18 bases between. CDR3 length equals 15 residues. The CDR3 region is CASSIDSGRRETQYF. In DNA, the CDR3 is TGTGCCAGCAGCATTGACAGCGGGCGTCGAGAGACCCAGTACTTC.

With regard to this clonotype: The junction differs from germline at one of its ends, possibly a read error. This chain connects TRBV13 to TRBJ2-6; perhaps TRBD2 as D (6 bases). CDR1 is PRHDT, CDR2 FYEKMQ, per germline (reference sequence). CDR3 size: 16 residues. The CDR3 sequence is CASSPLRDSGANALTF. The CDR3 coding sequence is TGTGCCAGCAGCCCCCTCAGGGACTCTGGGGCCAACGCCCTGACTTTC.

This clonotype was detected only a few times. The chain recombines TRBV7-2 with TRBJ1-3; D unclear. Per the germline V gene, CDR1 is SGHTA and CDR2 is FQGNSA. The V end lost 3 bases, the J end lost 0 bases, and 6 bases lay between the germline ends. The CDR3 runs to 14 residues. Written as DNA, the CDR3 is TGTGCCAGCAGCTTCATTGACTCTGGAAACACCATATATTTT. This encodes CASSFIDSGNTIYF.

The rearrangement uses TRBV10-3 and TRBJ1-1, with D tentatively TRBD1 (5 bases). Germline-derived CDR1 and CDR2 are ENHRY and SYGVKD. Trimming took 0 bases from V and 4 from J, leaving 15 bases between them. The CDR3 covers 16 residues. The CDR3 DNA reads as TGTGCCATCAGTGAGTCGAAGGGCGTGGGGGGCACTGAAGCTTTCTTT. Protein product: CAISESKGVGGTEAFF.

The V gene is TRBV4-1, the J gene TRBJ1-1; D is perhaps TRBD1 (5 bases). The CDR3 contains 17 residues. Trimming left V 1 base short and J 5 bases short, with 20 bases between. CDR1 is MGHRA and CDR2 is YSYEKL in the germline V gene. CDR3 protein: CASSQVGAGRGLTEAFF. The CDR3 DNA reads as TGCGCCAGCAGCCAAGTTGGCGCAGGGCGGGGTTTGACTGAAGCTTTCTTT.

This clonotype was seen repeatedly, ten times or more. Here the CDR3 DNA reads TGTGCCAGCAGCTTACTAGCGGCCTACAATGAGCAGTTCTTC. It is translated as CASSLLAAYNEQFF. The chain joins TRBV7-9 to TRBJ2-1; 7 bases fit TRBD2. Germline assignment: CDR1 SEHNR and CDR2 FQNEAQ (reference sequence). Trimming cost V 2 bases and J 2 bases; bases outside gene matches: 0. The CDR3 sequence is 14 residues long.

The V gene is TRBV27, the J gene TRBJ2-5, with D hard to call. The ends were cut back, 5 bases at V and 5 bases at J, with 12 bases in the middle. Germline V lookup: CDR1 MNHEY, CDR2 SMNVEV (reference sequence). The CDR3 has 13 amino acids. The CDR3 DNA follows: TGTGCCAGCAGTCTACTGCGTTGGGAGACCCAGTACTTC. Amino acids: CASSLLRWETQYF.